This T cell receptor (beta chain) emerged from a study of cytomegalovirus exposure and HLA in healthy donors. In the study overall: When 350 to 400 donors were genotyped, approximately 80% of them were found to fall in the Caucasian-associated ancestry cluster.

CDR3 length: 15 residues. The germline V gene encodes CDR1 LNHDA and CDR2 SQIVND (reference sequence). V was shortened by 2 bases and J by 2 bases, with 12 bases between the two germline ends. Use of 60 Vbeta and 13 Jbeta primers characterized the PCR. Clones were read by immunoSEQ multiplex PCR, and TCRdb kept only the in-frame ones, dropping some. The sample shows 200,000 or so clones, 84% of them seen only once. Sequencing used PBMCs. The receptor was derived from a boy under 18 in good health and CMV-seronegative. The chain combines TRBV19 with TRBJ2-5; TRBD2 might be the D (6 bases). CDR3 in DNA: TGTGCCAGTAGTATACGCGGGGAAACGCAAGAGACCCAGTACTTC. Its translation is CASSIRGETQETQYF.